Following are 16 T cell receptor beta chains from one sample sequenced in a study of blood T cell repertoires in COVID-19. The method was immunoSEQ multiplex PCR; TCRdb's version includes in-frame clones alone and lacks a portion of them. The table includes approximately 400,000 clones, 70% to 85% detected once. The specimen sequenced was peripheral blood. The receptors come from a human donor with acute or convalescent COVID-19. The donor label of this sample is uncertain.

The CDR3 here is CASPDPGQGDYEQYF. For the CDR3, the DNA is TGTGCCAGCCCGGACCCGGGACAGGGCGACTACGAGCAGTACTTC. This chain links TRBV18 with TRBJ2-7; 9 bases map to TRBD1. Unmatched junction bases numbered 11, after V lost 8 bases and J lost 3 bases. Per the germline V gene, CDR1 is KGHSH and CDR2 is LQKENI. The CDR3 is made up of 15 amino acids.

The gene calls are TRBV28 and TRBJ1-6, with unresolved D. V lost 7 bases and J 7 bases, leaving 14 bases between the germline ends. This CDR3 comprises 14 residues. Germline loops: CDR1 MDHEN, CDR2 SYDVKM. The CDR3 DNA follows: TGTGCCAGCACCCTCCATAGTATGAATTCACCCCTCCACTTT. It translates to CASTLHSMNSPLHF. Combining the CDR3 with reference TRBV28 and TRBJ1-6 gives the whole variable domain DVKVTQSSRYLVKRTGEKVFLECVQDMDHENMFWYRQDPGLGLRLIYFSYDVKMKEKGDIPEGYSVSREKKERFSLILESASTNQTSMYLCASTLHSMNSPLHFGNGTRLTVT.

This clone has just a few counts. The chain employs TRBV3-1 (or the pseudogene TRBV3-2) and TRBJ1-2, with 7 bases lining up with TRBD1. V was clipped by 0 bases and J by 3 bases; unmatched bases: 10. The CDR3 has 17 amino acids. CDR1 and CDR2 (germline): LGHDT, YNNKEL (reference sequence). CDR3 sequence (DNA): TGTGCCAGCAGCCAAGATTATGGGCAGGGGGTAGACTATGGCTACACCTTC. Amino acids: CASSQDYGQGVDYGYTF.

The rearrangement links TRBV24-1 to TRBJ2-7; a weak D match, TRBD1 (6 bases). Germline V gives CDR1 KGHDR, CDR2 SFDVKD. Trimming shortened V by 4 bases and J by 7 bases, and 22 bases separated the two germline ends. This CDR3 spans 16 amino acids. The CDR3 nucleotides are TGTGCCACCAGTGACCCAAACAGGGACAACCCTCGGGAGCAGTACTTC. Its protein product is CATSDPNRDNPREQYF.

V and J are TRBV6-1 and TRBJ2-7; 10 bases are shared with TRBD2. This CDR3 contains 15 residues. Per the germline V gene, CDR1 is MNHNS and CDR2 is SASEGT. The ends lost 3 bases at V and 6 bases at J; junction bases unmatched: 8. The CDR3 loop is CASSDIVAGGGEQYF. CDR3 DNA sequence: TGTGCCAGCAGTGATATCGTAGCGGGAGGAGGCGAGCAGTACTTC.

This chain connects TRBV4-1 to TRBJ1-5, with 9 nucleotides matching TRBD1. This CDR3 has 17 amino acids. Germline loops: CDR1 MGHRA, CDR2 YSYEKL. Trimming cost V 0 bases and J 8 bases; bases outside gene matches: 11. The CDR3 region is CASSQEGQGPLGKPQHF. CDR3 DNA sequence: TGCGCCAGCAGCCAAGAAGGACAGGGGCCATTGGGGAAGCCCCAGCATTTT.

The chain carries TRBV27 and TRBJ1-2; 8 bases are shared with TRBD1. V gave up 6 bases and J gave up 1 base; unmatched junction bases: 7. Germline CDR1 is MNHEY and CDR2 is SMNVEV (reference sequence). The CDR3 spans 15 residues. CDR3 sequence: CASSPRTGINYGYTF. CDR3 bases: TGTGCCAGCAGCCCGAGGACAGGGATTAACTATGGCTACACCTTC.

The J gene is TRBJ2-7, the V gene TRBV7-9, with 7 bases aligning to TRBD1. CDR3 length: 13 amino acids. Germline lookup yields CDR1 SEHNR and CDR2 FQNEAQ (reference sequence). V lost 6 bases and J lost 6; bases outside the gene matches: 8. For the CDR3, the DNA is TGTGCCAGCAGTCCGTCTACAGGGGTCGAGCAGTACTTC. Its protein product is CASSPSTGVEQYF.

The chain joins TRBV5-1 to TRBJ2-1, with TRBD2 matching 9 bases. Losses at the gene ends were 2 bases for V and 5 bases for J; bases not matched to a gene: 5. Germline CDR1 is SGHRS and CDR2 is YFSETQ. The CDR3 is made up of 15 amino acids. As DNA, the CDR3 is TGCGCCAGCAGCTTAACCGGGACTAGCCACAATGAGCAGTTCTTC. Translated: CASSLTGTSHNEQFF.

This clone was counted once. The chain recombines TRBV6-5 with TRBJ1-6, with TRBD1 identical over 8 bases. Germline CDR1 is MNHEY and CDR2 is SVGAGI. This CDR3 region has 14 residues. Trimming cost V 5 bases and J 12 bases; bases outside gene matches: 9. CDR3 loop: CASSRDRSALPLHF. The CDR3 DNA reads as TGTGCCAGCAGTAGGGACAGGTCCGCGTTACCCCTCCACTTT.

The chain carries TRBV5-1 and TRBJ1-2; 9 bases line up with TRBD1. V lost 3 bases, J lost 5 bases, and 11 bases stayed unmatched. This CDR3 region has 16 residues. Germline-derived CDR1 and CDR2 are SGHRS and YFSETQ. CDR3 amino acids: CASSSLGTGGSYGYTF. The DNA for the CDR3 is TGCGCCAGCAGCTCCTTAGGTACAGGGGGCTCATATGGCTACACCTTC.

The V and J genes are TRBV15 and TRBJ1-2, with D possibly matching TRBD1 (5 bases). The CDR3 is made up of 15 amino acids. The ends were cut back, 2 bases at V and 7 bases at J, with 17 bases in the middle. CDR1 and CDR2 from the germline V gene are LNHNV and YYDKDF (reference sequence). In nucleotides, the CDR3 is TGTGCCACCAGCAGATCCGGCGAGACAGTGGCTGGCTACACCTTC. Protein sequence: CATSRSGETVAGYTF.

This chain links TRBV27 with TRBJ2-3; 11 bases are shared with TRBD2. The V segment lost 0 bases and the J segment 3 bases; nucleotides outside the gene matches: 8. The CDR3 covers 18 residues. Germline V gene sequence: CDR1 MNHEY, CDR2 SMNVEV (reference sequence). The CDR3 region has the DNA TGTGCCAGCAGTTTATCCCCCCCACTAGCGGGAGTGACAGATACGCAGTATTTT. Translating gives CASSLSPPLAGVTDTQYF.

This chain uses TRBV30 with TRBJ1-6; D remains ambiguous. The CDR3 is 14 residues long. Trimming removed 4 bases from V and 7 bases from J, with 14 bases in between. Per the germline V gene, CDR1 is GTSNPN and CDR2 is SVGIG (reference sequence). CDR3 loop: CAWKVGSANSPLHF. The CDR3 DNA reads TGTGCCTGGAAAGTTGGGAGTGCAAATTCACCCCTCCACTTT.

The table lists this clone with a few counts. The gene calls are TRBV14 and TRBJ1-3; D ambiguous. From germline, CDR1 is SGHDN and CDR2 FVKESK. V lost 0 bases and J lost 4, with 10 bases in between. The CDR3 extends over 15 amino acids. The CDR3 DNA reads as TGTGCCAGCAGCCAAGACGGGCGGGCCGGAAACACCATATATTTT. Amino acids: CASSQDGRAGNTIYF.

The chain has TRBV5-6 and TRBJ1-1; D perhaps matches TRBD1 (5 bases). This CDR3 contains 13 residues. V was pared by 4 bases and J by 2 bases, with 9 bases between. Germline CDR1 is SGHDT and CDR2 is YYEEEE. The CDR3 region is CASSNQGNTEAFF. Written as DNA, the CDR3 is TGTGCCAGCAGCAACCAGGGAAACACTGAAGCTTTCTTT.